The rows below give T cell receptor beta chains drawn from one sample of a study of T-cell reconstitution after alpha-beta-depleted transplantation in children. TCRdb redid the calling of the PCR reads with MiXCR, one entry per CDR3 protein. Of roughly 500,000 distinct CDR3 sequences listed, about 33% were seen once; the top ten hold approximately 2.3%. The sequencing here drew on PBMCs from the stem cell graft donor, taken from the stem cell graft. The receptors come from a human donor who donated a stem cell graft to a child with aplastic anemia. The CDR3 runs from the conserved cysteine through the conserved F or W. The order of the fields is V gene, J gene, CDR3 protein.

>TRBV28|TRBJ2-3
CASSPGTTDTQYF
>TRBV5-1|TRBJ1-1
CASSVQPDTNTEAFF
>TRBV7-2|TRBJ1-4
CASSLKGSNEKLFF
>TRBV6-5|TRBJ1-5
CASSYVPGRNQPQHF
>TRBV29-1|TRBJ1-5
CSVAQGAEAYQPQHF
>TRBV4-3|TRBJ2-3
CASSRGRDRDLDTQYF
>TRBV5-6|TRBJ1-1
CASSHLRDTEAFF
>TRBV25-1|TRBJ1-3
CASETGALGNTIYF
>TRBV7-2|TRBJ2-1
CASSLDGGRAYNEQFF
>TRBV6-5|TRBJ2-2
CASSYSRHNTGELFF
>TRBV5-1|TRBJ2-5
CASSWDKQETQYF
>TRBV6-2/TRBV6-3|TRBJ1-5
CASSYLSGTGVQPQHF
>TRBV7-2|TRBJ2-2
CASSSPWLRTGELFF
>TRBV5-4|TRBJ1-1
CASSSPTANTEAFF
>TRBV7-2|TRBJ1-1
CASSFWGPAFF
>TRBV3-1|TRBJ2-2
CASSTPRGGGGELFF
>TRBV5-1|TRBJ2-3
CASSLGQGIADTQYF
>TRBV9|TRBJ2-7
CASSVLGGREQYF
>TRBV19|TRBJ2-5
CASSIAGTSFQETQYF
>TRBV12-3/TRBV12-4|TRBJ1-4
CASSFAAGQDEKLFF
>TRBV27|TRBJ1-2
CASSHSGTGNPGGYTF
>TRBV5-6|TRBJ1-5
CASSWGRGINQPQHF
>TRBV7-6|TRBJ2-1
CASSEGFASLVGNEQFF
>TRBV20-1|TRBJ2-5
CSAKRAQGSGETQYF